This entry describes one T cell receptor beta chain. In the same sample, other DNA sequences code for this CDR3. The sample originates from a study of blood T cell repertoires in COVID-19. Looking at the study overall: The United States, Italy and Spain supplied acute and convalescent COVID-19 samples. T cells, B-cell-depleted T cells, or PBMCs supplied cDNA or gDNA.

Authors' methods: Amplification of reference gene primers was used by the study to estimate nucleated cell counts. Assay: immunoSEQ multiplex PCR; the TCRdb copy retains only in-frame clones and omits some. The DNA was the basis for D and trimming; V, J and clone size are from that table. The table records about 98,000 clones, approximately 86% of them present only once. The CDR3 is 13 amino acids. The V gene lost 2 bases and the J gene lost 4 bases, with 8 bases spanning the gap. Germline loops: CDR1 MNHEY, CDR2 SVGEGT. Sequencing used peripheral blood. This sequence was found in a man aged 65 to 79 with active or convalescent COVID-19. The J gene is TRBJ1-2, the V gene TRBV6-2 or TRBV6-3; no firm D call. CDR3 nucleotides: TGTGCCAGCAGTTACGAGGCACGCTATGGCTACACCTTC. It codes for CASSYEARYGYTF.